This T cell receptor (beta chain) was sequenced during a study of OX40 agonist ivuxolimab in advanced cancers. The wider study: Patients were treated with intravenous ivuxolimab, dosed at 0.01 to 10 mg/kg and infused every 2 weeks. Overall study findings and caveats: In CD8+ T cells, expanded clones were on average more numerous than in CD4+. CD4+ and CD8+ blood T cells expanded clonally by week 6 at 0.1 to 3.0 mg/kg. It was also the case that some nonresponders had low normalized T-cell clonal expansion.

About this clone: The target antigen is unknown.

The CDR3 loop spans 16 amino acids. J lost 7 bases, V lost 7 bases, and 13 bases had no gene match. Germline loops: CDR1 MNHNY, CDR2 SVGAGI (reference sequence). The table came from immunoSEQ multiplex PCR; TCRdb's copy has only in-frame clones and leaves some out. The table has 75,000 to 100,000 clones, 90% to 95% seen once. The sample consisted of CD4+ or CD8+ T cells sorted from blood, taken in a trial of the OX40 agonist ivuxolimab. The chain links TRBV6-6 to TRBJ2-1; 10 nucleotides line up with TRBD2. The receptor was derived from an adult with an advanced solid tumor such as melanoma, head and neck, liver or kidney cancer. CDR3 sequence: CASIPRASGRGNEQFF. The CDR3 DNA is TGTGCCAGCATCCCCCGGGCTAGCGGGAGAGGGAATGAGCAGTTCTTC.